The 29 T cell receptor beta chains below come from one sample, sequenced in a study of cytomegalovirus exposure and HLA in healthy donors. The PCR employed 60 Vbeta primers together with 13 Jbeta primers. This table comes from immunoSEQ multiplex PCR, and its TCRdb copy is limited to in-frame clones, with some not included. The sample has 190,000 or so clones; 80% are singletons. Sequenced input: PBMCs. The receptors originated from a boy aged 5-17 years in good health and CMV-seronegative.

V and J are TRBV19 and TRBJ1-2; possibly TRBD1 for D (6 bases). The V gene's germline CDR1 is LNHDA and CDR2 SQIVND (reference sequence). Trimming took off 3 bases at V and 4 bases at J, with 15 bases between the two ends. CDR3 length: 15 residues. The CDR3 region is CASSIRQASGYGYTF. CDR3 coding DNA: TGTGCCAGTAGTATCCGACAGGCATCGGGCTATGGCTACACCTTC.

This chain connects TRBV5-6 to TRBJ2-1; D may be TRBD1 (6 bases). This CDR3 is 14 amino acids long. Looked up from germline, CDR1 is SGHDT and CDR2 is YYEEEE. The V end was cut by 3 bases, the J end by 5 bases, with 12 bases between. CDR3 region: CASSWTYRDNEQFF. The DNA for the CDR3 is TGTGCCAGCAGCTGGACTTACAGGGACAATGAGCAGTTCTTC. Complete variable domain (other parts from reference TRBV5-6 and TRBJ2-1): DAGVTQSPTHLIKTRGQQVTLRCSPKSGHDTVSWYQQALGQGPQFIFQYYEEEERQRGNFPDRFSGHQFPNYSSELNVNALLLGDSALYLCASSWTYRDNEQFFGPGTRLTVL.

This clone was found a few times. The chain uses TRBV20-1 and TRBJ1-1; D ambiguous. Trimming removed 5 bases at V and 2 bases at J, with 6 bases between. Germline lookup yields CDR1 DFQATT and CDR2 SNEGSKA (reference sequence). This CDR3 has 11 residues. The CDR3 coding sequence is TGCAGTGCTCGCAGAAACACTGAAGCTTTCTTT. Protein: CSARRNTEAFF.

The chain is built from TRBV4-1 and TRBJ2-5; 8 positions match TRBD2. Trimming took 5 bases from V and 4 from J; bases not matched to a gene: 15. The CDR3 covers 17 residues. Germline lookup yields CDR1 MGHRA and CDR2 YSYEKL. In DNA form, the CDR3 reads TGCGCCAGCAGCAGAAGCGGGGGATCGAACGGGGGAGAGACCCAGTACTTC. Translated, it gives CASSRSGGSNGGETQYF.

CDR3 residues: CASSEFDGINEKLFF. The CDR3 nucleotides read TGTGCCAGCAGTGAATTCGACGGGATTAATGAAAAACTGTTTTTT. V usage is TRBV25-1 and J usage is TRBJ1-4; D ambiguous. CDR1 is MGHDK, CDR2 SYGVNS, per germline. The CDR3 extends over 15 amino acids. The V end was cut by 1 base, the J end by 4 bases, with 10 bases between.

This clone was seen a few times. This rearrangement joins TRBV18 to TRBJ1-6; D not resolved. There are 15 residues in the CDR3. Looked up from germline, CDR1 is KGHSH and CDR2 is LQKENI. The germline V and J ends were trimmed by 5 bases and 5 bases, with 13 bases remaining between them. CDR3 protein: CASSSQLPDNSPLHF. The CDR3 DNA reads as TGTGCCAGCTCATCACAGCTACCCGATAATTCACCCCTCCACTTT.

The chain joins TRBV5-1 to TRBJ2-1, with a weak D call TRBD1 (6 bases). This CDR3 region has 16 residues. Germline V gene data show CDR1 as SGHRS and CDR2 as YFSETQ. V lost 3 bases to trimming and J lost 0 bases, with 13 bases between them. For the CDR3, the DNA is TGCGCCAGCAGCTCTACAGGGCTGAGCTCCTACAATGAGCAGTTCTTC. The encoded protein is CASSSTGLSSYNEQFF. Full variable domain (remainder filled in from reference TRBV5-1 and TRBJ2-1): KAGVTQTPRYLIKTRGQQVTLSCSPISGHRSVSWYQQTPGQGLQFLFEYFSETQRNKGNFPGRFSGRQFSNSRSEMNVSTLELGDSALYLCASSSTGLSSYNEQFFGPGTRLTVL.

This chain connects TRBV7-2 to TRBJ1-1; weak D call: TRBD1 (6 bases). V shed 5 bases and J shed 8 bases, with 15 bases lying between them. This CDR3 is built from 13 residues. Looked up from germline, CDR1 is SGHTA and CDR2 is FQGNSA. The CDR3, as DNA: TGTGCCAGCAGCCCAGCTCAGGGGCGGGAAGCTTTCTTT. Encoded protein: CASSPAQGREAFF.

A few counts support this clone. The chain couples TRBV18 to TRBJ2-7, with 8 bases fitting TRBD1. CDR1 and CDR2 from the germline V gene are KGHSH and LQKENI. V was clipped by 5 bases and J by 2 bases; unmatched bases: 8. The CDR3 runs to 15 residues. CDR3 region: CASSNRGAGPYEQYF. CDR3 nucleotides: TGTGCCAGCTCAAACAGGGGGGCAGGTCCCTACGAGCAGTACTTC. Full variable domain (rest looked up from reference TRBV18 and TRBJ2-7): NAGVMQNPRHLVRRRGQEARLRCSPMKGHSHVYWYRQLPEEGLKFMVYLQKENIIDESGMPKERFSAEFPKEGPSILRIQQVVRGDSAAYFCASSNRGAGPYEQYFGPGTRLTVT.

The chain recombines TRBV11-2 with TRBJ1-1, with 7 nucleotides matching TRBD1. The CDR3 is 16 amino acids. Germline CDR1 SGHAT, CDR2 FQNNGV. With V trimmed by 4 bases and J by 0 bases, 8 bases remained unmatched. The CDR3 protein is CASSSWRGLMNTEAFF. CDR3 sequence (DNA): TGTGCCAGCAGCTCGTGGAGGGGGCTTATGAACACTGAAGCTTTCTTT.

V and J are TRBV4-1 and TRBJ1-1; D unclear. Trimming took off 0 bases at V and 5 bases at J, with 13 bases between the two ends. This CDR3 comprises 15 residues. The germline V gene encodes CDR1 MGHRA and CDR2 YSYEKL. CDR3 loop: CASSQDYGRLTEAFF. In DNA, the CDR3 is TGCGCCAGCAGCCAAGATTACGGCAGACTTACTGAAGCTTTCTTT.

The chain carries TRBV9 and TRBJ2-1, with TRBD2 matching over 8 bases. The CDR3 consists of 14 residues. CDR1 is SGDLS, CDR2 YYNGEE, per germline. V lost 0 bases to trimming and J lost 8 bases; unmatched junction nucleotides: 4. The CDR3 bases are TGTGCCAGCAGCGTAGCTACGGGGGGGGATGAGCAGTTCTTC. Its translation: CASSVATGGDEQFF.

The chain combines TRBV4-1 with TRBJ1-1, with 8 nucleotides matching TRBD1. Looked up from germline, CDR1 is MGHRA and CDR2 is YSYEKL. This CDR3 has 16 amino acids. J gave up 0 bases and V 1 base, and 4 bases lay outside the gene matches. CDR3 amino acids: CASSQVGQEVNTEAFF. In DNA form, the CDR3 reads TGCGCCAGCAGCCAAGTGGGACAGGAGGTGAACACTGAAGCTTTCTTT.

DNA for the CDR3: TGTGCCAGCAGCCATATGCTCCGGGCAGATACGCAGTATTTT. Protein: CASSHMLRADTQYF. The chain has TRBV14 and TRBJ2-3; D not certain. V dropped 3 bases and J dropped 4 bases, with 11 bases sitting between them. This CDR3 has 14 amino acids. Looked up from germline, CDR1 is SGHDN and CDR2 is FVKESK.

In nucleotides, the CDR3 is TGCGCCAGCAGCTTAAGGGGGCAGGATTCACCCCTCCACTTT. Translated: CASSLRGQDSPLHF. V usage is TRBV5-1 and J usage is TRBJ1-6, with 7 bases that match TRBD1. Germline V gives CDR1 SGHRS, CDR2 YFSETQ. This CDR3 is 14 amino acids long. V gave up 2 bases and J gave up 8 bases; unmatched junction bases: 4.

V gene TRBV5-1 combines with J gene TRBJ2-2, with D hard to call. V lost 2 bases to trimming and J lost 7 bases, with 9 bases between them. CDR1 is SGHRS, CDR2 YFSETQ, per germline. CDR3 length equals 13 residues. The CDR3 sequence: CASSFSTGGELFF. CDR3 DNA: TGCGCCAGCAGCTTCTCCACGGGCGGGGAGCTGTTTTTT. The complete variable domain, with remaining parts taken from reference TRBV5-1 and TRBJ2-2, reads KAGVTQTPRYLIKTRGQQVTLSCSPISGHRSVSWYQQTPGQGLQFLFEYFSETQRNKGNFPGRFSGRQFSNSRSEMNVSTLELGDSALYLCASSFSTGGELFFGEGSRLTVL.

This chain connects TRBV13 to TRBJ2-2; the match to TRBD2 covers 12 bases. The CDR3 is 17 residues long. Trimming removed 0 bases from V and 2 bases from J; junction bases left unmatched: 1. Germline V gene lookup returns CDR1 PRHDT and CDR2 FYEKMQ (reference sequence). CDR3 sequence (DNA): TGTGCCAGCAGCTTAGGGACTAGCGGGGGAAACACCGGGGAGCTGTTTTTT. Translation gives CASSLGTSGGNTGELFF.

V gene TRBV6-6 combines with J gene TRBJ2-1; 7 bases align to TRBD1. The germline V gene encodes CDR1 MNHNY and CDR2 SVGAGI (reference sequence). The ends lost 6 bases at V and 1 base at J; junction bases unmatched: 6. The CDR3 is 15 amino acids. CDR3 in DNA: TGTGCCAGCAGCAATCAACAGGGGTCCTACAATGAGCAGTTCTTC. Amino acids: CASSNQQGSYNEQFF.

J is TRBJ2-7 and V is TRBV16, with a weak D call TRBD1 (5 bases). V was shortened by 8 bases and J by 5 bases, with 10 bases between the two germline ends. This CDR3 has 11 amino acids. The germline gives CDR1 KGHSY, CDR2 FQNENV. The CDR3 DNA sequence: TGTGCCAGCCAGGGAATCGACGAGCAGTACTTC. This gives the protein CASQGIDEQYF.

This chain joins TRBV21-1 and TRBJ2-1; TRBD1, the table's D call, was not compared with the DNA. TRBV21-1 constitutes a pseudogene. This CDR3 has 16 amino acids. The DNA of the CDR3 is TGTGCCAGCAGCAAAGGAAAGGTAACAAGGGGCAATGAGCAGTTCTTC. Its protein is CASSKGKVTRGNEQFF.

V gene TRBV9 combines with J gene TRBJ2-2, with 8 bases that match TRBD1. Per germline, CDR1 SGDLS and CDR2 YYNGEE. V lost 4 bases and J lost 4; bases outside the gene matches: 9. The CDR3 runs to 16 residues. The CDR3 bases are TGTGCCAGCAGCCCTGGGCAGGGGGCGGGCACCGGGGAGCTGTTTTTT. Translating gives CASSPGQGAGTGELFF. Full variable domain (rest looked up from reference TRBV9 and TRBJ2-2): DSGVTQTPKHLITATGQRVTLRCSPRSGDLSVYWYQQSLDQGLQFLIQYYNGEERAKGNILERFSAQQFPDLHSELNLSSLELGDSALYFCASSPGQGAGTGELFFGEGSRLTVL.

The rearrangement links TRBV6-1 to TRBJ1-2, with D possibly being TRBD1 (6 bases). The CDR3 is 14 amino acids. V shed 2 bases and J shed 4 bases, with 11 bases lying between them. Germline V gene sequence: CDR1 MNHNS, CDR2 SASEGT. The CDR3 region has the DNA TGTGCCAGCAGTGAATGGGGACAAGCCTATGGCTACACCTTC. Translated: CASSEWGQAYGYTF.

The chain employs TRBV12-5 and TRBJ1-2; no definite D call. In germline, CDR1 is LGHNT, CDR2 FRNRAP. Trimming took off 11 bases at V and 4 bases at J, with 17 bases between the two ends. This CDR3 has 13 amino acids. DNA of the CDR3: TGTGCTCTGCGGGCCCGCCCCTCCTATGGCTACACCTTC. It translates to CALRARPSYGYTF. Variable domain in full (rest from reference TRBV12-5 and TRBJ1-2): DARVTQTPRHKVTEMGQEVTMRCQPILGHNTVFWYRQTMMQGLELLAYFRNRAPLDDSGMPKDRFSAEMPDATLATLKIQPSEPRDSAVYFCALRARPSYGYTFGSGTRLTVV.

Only a few counts were recorded for this clone. J is TRBJ1-2 and V is TRBV2, with a weak D call TRBD1 (5 bases). Germline values: CDR1 SNHLY, CDR2 FYNNEI. The CDR3 sequence is 14 residues long. The V gene lost 7 bases and the J gene lost 0 bases, with 12 bases spanning the gap. Here the CDR3 reads CASTPRGPNYGYTF. CDR3 bases: TGTGCCAGCACCCCGCGGGGACCTAACTATGGCTACACCTTC.

This clone was recorded only once. The gene calls are TRBV5-1 and TRBJ2-1; 7 bases match TRBD2. The J segment lost 13 bases and the V segment lost 0 bases, leaving 10 bases of the junction unmatched. The CDR3 totals 14 residues. Per the germline V gene, CDR1 is SGHRS and CDR2 is YFSETQ. The CDR3 is CASSLDGGTKRQFF. CDR3 bases: TGCGCCAGCAGCTTGGACGGCGGGACTAAACGACAGTTCTTC.

This chain connects TRBV15 to TRBJ2-2; D ambiguous. From germline, CDR1 is LNHNV and CDR2 YYDKDF (reference sequence). CDR3 length: 12 amino acids. V shed 1 base and J shed 8 bases, with 5 bases lying between them. The CDR3 DNA sequence: TGTGCCACCAGCAGAGCGAGGGGGGAGCTGTTTTTT. Its translation: CATSRARGELFF.

The genes are TRBV30 and TRBJ1-5, with TRBD1 matching 8 bases. Germline trimming cut 3 bases from V and 6 bases from J; bases unmatched to any gene: 10. This CDR3 has 15 amino acids. Germline loops: CDR1 GTSNPN, CDR2 SVGIG (reference sequence). The CDR3 DNA reads TGTGCCTGGAGCCCGGGACAGGTCGGGGGTCAGCCCCAGCATTTT. Translation gives CAWSPGQVGGQPQHF.

The J gene is TRBJ2-7, the V gene TRBV30; 9 bases agree with TRBD2. The CDR3 loop spans 15 amino acids. Germline CDR1 GTSNPN, CDR2 SVGIG (reference sequence). V shed 0 bases and J 7 bases; nucleotides not matched to a gene: 10. CDR3 loop: CAWSVGLAGEGEQYF. The CDR3 DNA sequence: TGTGCCTGGAGTGTAGGATTAGCGGGAGAGGGGGAGCAGTACTTC.

The V and J genes are TRBV7-3 and TRBJ2-7; the match to TRBD1 covers 8 bases. Germline CDR1 SGHTA, CDR2 FQGTGA. Trimming cost V 4 bases and J 7 bases; bases outside gene matches: 6. The CDR3 consists of 13 residues. CDR3 sequence: CASSSRQGSEQYF. CDR3 nucleotides: TGTGCCAGCAGCTCCCGACAGGGGTCGGAGCAGTACTTC.